This T cell receptor (beta chain) appears in the sequencing data of a study of control samples from healthy donors and cancer patients. The table came from immunoSEQ multiplex PCR; TCRdb's copy has only in-frame clones and leaves some out. The sample includes about 140,000 clones, more than 80% of them seen just once. The CDR3 loop spans 14 amino acids. Germline lookup yields CDR1 MNHEY and CDR2 SVGAGI. The V end lost 5 bases, the J end lost 6 bases, and 11 bases lay between the germline ends. The sample was blood. J is TRBJ1-6 and V is TRBV6-5; a weak D match, TRBD1 (5 bases). The receptor was isolated from a man aged 18 to 29 in good health. The CDR3 bases are TGTGCCAGCAGTCTCAGGGAGAGTAATTCACCCCTCCACTTT. Protein sequence: CASSLRESNSPLHF.